The rows below give T cell receptor beta chains drawn from one sample of a study of blood T cell repertoires in COVID-19. Sequenced by immunoSEQ multiplex PCR; TCRdb stores in-frame clones only, minus some. The table records about 260,000 clones, about 82% of them present only once. The sequenced sample was PBMCs or T cells enriched from blood (not recorded which). Receptors were obtained from a woman aged 45 to 65 who had recovered from COVID-19. The CDR3 runs from the conserved cysteine through the conserved F or W. The order of the fields is J gene, CDR3 length, D gene, V gene, clone size, CDR3 protein, CDR3 DNA. D genes are given only for firm matches. For some rows the clone size is stated as once, few or many, or as a class when expanded; others skip it.

J: TRBJ2-7
length: 14
D: TRBD1
V: TRBV4-3
size: -
CDR3: CASSPRTGGYEQYF
DNA: TGCGCCAGCAGCCCCCGGACAGGGGGCTACGAGCAGTACTTC

J: TRBJ2-2
length: 13
D: -
V: TRBV29-1
size: once
CDR3: CSANRGFTGELFF
DNA: TGCAGCGCCAATCGGGGATTCACCGGGGAGCTGTTTTTT

J: TRBJ2-1
length: 15
D: -
V: TRBV5-1
size: -
CDR3: CASRVTGSSYNEQFF
DNA: TGCGCCAGCAGGGTGACTGGAAGCTCCTACAATGAGCAGTTCTTC

J: TRBJ2-7
length: 16
D: -
V: TRBV7-5
size: -
CDR3: CARSSGQDGSSYEQYF
DNA: TGTGCCAGAAGCTCTGGACAGGATGGGAGCTCCTACGAGCAGTACTTC

J: TRBJ2-2
length: 13
D: TRBD1
V: TRBV29-1
size: -
CDR3: CSVEDRSTGELFF
DNA: TGCAGCGTTGAGGACAGGAGCACCGGGGAGCTGTTTTTT

J: TRBJ1-5
length: 14
D: -
V: TRBV2
size: -
CDR3: CASRTGFGNQPQHF
DNA: TGTGCCAGCAGAACAGGGTTTGGGAATCAGCCCCAGCATTTT

J: TRBJ2-7
length: 13
D: -
V: TRBV5-1
size: -
CDR3: CASSPSGGYEQYF
DNA: TGCGCCAGCAGCCCTTCTGGAGGCTACGAGCAGTACTTC

J: TRBJ1-3
length: 15
D: -
V: TRBV15
size: -
CDR3: CATSRVWASGNTIYF
DNA: TGTGCCACCAGCAGAGTGTGGGCCTCTGGAAACACCATATATTTT

J: TRBJ2-7
length: 15
D: -
V: TRBV18
size: -
CDR3: CASSPHGLGGDEQYF
DNA: TGTGCCAGCTCACCACACGGCCTCGGAGGGGACGAGCAGTACTTC

J: TRBJ2-3
length: 12
D: -
V: TRBV4-3
size: -
CDR3: CASSQAADTQYF
DNA: TGCGCCAGCAGCCAAGCTGCAGATACGCAGTATTTT

J: TRBJ1-1
length: 13
D: TRBD1
V: TRBV4-3
size: -
CDR3: CASSRQGYTEAFF
DNA: TGCGCCAGCAGCCGACAGGGTTACACTGAAGCTTTCTTT

J: TRBJ1-1
length: 11
D: TRBD1
V: TRBV19
size: -
CDR3: CASLQGGRAFF
DNA: TGTGCCAGTCTGCAGGGGGGCCGGGCTTTCTTT

J: TRBJ2-5
length: 15
D: -
V: TRBV24-1
size: -
CDR3: CATSDVAGPTETQYF
DNA: TGTGCCACCAGTGATGTGGCGGGGCCAACCGAGACCCAGTACTTC

J: TRBJ2-7
length: 18
D: -
V: TRBV21-1
size: -
CDR3: CASSKKTLFVLGGDEQYF
DNA: TGTGCCAGCAGCAAAAAGACCCTTTTTGTTTTAGGGGGAGACGAGCAGTACTTC

J: TRBJ1-1
length: 13
D: -
V: TRBV7-2
size: -
CDR3: CASSLLANTEAFF
DNA: TGTGCCAGCAGCTTGTTAGCTAACACTGAAGCTTTCTTT

J: TRBJ1-3
length: 13
D: -
V: TRBV9
size: -
CDR3: CASSINSGNTIYF
DNA: TGTGCCAGCAGCATAAACTCTGGAAACACCATATATTTT

J: TRBJ2-1
length: 12
D: TRBD2
V: TRBV30
size: few
CDR3: CAWSRTSGRYFF
DNA: TGTGCCTGGAGTCGGACTAGCGGGAGGTACTTCTTC

J: TRBJ2-7
length: 14
D: -
V: TRBV28
size: once
CDR3: CASRPGHTAYEQYF
DNA: TGTGCCAGCAGACCGGGACACACCGCCTACGAGCAGTACTTC

J: TRBJ2-5
length: 13
D: -
V: TRBV5-1
size: -
CDR3: CASSKFSEETQYF
DNA: TGCGCCAGCAGCAAGTTTTCGGAAGAGACCCAGTACTTC

J: TRBJ1-5
length: 14
D: -
V: TRBV27
size: -
CDR3: CASSFRDSNQPQHF
DNA: TGTGCCAGCAGTTTCCGGGATAGCAATCAGCCCCAGCATTTT

J: TRBJ2-2
length: 13
D: -
V: TRBV27
size: -
CDR3: CASSSINTGELFF
DNA: TGTGCCAGCAGTTCCATTAACACCGGGGAGCTGTTTTTT

J: TRBJ1-5
length: 13
D: -
V: TRBV19
size: -
CDR3: CASTPYSNQPQHF
DNA: TGTGCCAGTACCCCTTATAGCAATCAGCCCCAGCATTTT

J: TRBJ2-5
length: 15
D: TRBD2
V: TRBV27
size: -
CDR3: CASSATSGGLETQYF
DNA: TGTGCCAGCAGTGCGACTAGCGGGGGGTTAGAGACCCAGTACTTC

J: TRBJ2-7
length: 16
D: TRBD2
V: TRBV3-1/TRBV3-2
size: once
CDR3: CASSRLAGGPTYEQYF
DNA: TGTGCCAGCAGTCGCCTAGCGGGAGGGCCGACCTACGAGCAGTACTTC

J: TRBJ1-1
length: 12
D: -
V: TRBV12-3/TRBV12-4
size: few
CDR3: CASSFGDTEAFF
DNA: TGTGCCAGCAGTTTTGGAGACACTGAAGCTTTCTTT

J: TRBJ1-1
length: 15
D: TRBD1
V: TRBV7-9
size: -
CDR3: CASSPPGQGFTEAFF
DNA: TGTGCCAGCAGCCCACCGGGACAGGGATTTACTGAAGCTTTCTTT

J: TRBJ2-1
length: 14
D: -
V: TRBV6-5
size: -
CDR3: CASRGQGLRDEQFF
DNA: TGTGCCAGCAGGGGCCAGGGGTTACGCGATGAGCAGTTCTTC

J: TRBJ2-7
length: 13
D: -
V: TRBV30
size: -
CDR3: CAFIPVLTYEQYF
DNA: TGTGCCTTCATACCGGTTTTGACCTACGAGCAGTACTTC

J: TRBJ1-6
length: 15
D: -
V: TRBV7-9
size: -
CDR3: CASSPIRTTNSPLHF
DNA: TGTGCCAGCAGCCCAATTAGGACAACGAATTCACCCCTCCACTTT

J: TRBJ1-2
length: 17
D: TRBD1
V: TRBV5-1
size: -
CDR3: CASSLDPNRGTNYGYTF
DNA: TGCGCCAGCAGCTTGGACCCCAACAGGGGGACTAACTATGGCTACACCTTC

J: TRBJ1-1
length: 12
D: TRBD1
V: TRBV10-3
size: -
CDR3: CAISRDSTEAFF
DNA: TGTGCCATCAGTCGGGACAGCACTGAAGCTTTCTTT

J: TRBJ2-7
length: 17
D: TRBD2
V: TRBV30
size: -
CDR3: CAWSVRASGVQPYEQYF
DNA: TGTGCCTGGAGTGTACGCGCTAGCGGGGTCCAGCCCTACGAGCAGTACTTC

J: TRBJ1-5
length: 12
D: -
V: TRBV2
size: -
CDR3: CASSSPTVPQHF
DNA: TGTGCCAGCAGTTCACCGACAGTGCCCCAGCATTTT

J: TRBJ2-7
length: 16
D: TRBD1
V: TRBV7-9
size: many
CDR3: CASSLVLTGGSYEQYF
DNA: TGTGCCAGCAGCTTAGTTTTGACAGGGGGCTCCTACGAGCAGTACTTC

J: TRBJ1-1
length: 15
D: TRBD1
V: TRBV5-1
size: -
CDR3: CASSTGQGTNTEAFF
DNA: TGCGCCAGCAGCACGGGACAGGGAACGAACACTGAAGCTTTCTTT

J: TRBJ1-3
length: 14
D: TRBD1
V: TRBV11-3
size: -
CDR3: CASSSTGRGNTIYF
DNA: TGTGCCAGCAGCTCGACAGGGCGAGGAAACACCATATATTTT

J: TRBJ1-5
length: 15
D: TRBD1
V: TRBV28
size: few
CDR3: CASRPRTGGEQPQHF
DNA: TGTGCCAGCAGACCGAGGACAGGGGGCGAGCAGCCCCAGCATTTT

J: TRBJ1-1
length: 16
D: -
V: TRBV4-3
size: -
CDR3: CASSREGTSRNTEAFF
DNA: TGCGCCAGCAGCCGAGAGGGGACAAGTCGGAACACTGAAGCTTTCTTT

J: TRBJ2-2
length: 16
D: -
V: TRBV5-1
size: -
CDR3: CASSSDRRANTGELFF
DNA: TGCGCCAGCAGCTCGGACAGACGCGCGAACACCGGGGAGCTGTTTTTT

J: TRBJ2-2
length: 14
D: -
V: TRBV15
size: -
CDR3: CATSKDSHTGELFF
DNA: TGTGCCACCAGCAAGGACTCTCACACCGGGGAGCTGTTTTTT

J: TRBJ1-2
length: 16
D: TRBD1
V: TRBV24-1
size: -
CDR3: CATSDTGQGRWYGYTF
DNA: TGTGCCACCAGTGATACGGGACAGGGAAGATGGTATGGCTACACCTTC

J: TRBJ2-1
length: 16
D: TRBD2
V: TRBV7-9
size: -
CDR3: CASSLPGLAEYNEQFF
DNA: TGTGCCAGCAGCTTGCCGGGACTAGCGGAGTACAATGAGCAGTTCTTC

J: TRBJ2-3
length: 15
D: TRBD2
V: TRBV5-6
size: few
CDR3: CASSLAGSSTDTQYF
DNA: TGTGCCAGCAGTCTAGCGGGAAGTAGCACAGATACGCAGTATTTT

J: TRBJ2-5
length: 15
D: -
V: TRBV28
size: -
CDR3: CASSFSGLKQETQYF
DNA: TGTGCCAGCAGTTTTTCAGGGTTGAAGCAAGAGACCCAGTACTTC

J: TRBJ1-1
length: 14
D: -
V: TRBV27
size: -
CDR3: CASRGVATVTEAFF
DNA: TGTGCCAGCAGGGGAGTGGCGACCGTCACTGAAGCTTTCTTT

J: TRBJ2-1
length: 15
D: TRBD2
V: TRBV14
size: few
CDR3: CASSPGTSGVNEQFF
DNA: TGTGCCAGCAGCCCCGGGACTAGCGGGGTCAATGAGCAGTTCTTC